The present T cell receptor (beta chain) was sequenced within a study of OX40 agonist ivuxolimab in advanced cancers. Looking at the study overall: Ivuxolimab, an antibody that agonizes OX40 (CD134), was administered to the patients. Partial responses were seen in three patients, one with hepatocellular carcinoma and two with cutaneous melanoma.

Peripheral blood came from all dose cohorts at three timepoints. Some clones are missing from TCRdb's copy, which holds only in-frame ones; the method was immunoSEQ multiplex PCR. This table holds 50,000 to 80,000 clones, about 80% found once. CDR3 size: 16 residues. The germline V gene encodes CDR1 SGHNT and CDR2 YENEEA. The V end was cut by 1 base, the J end by 5 bases, with 15 bases between. The chain joins TRBV11-3 to TRBJ2-1; D may be TRBD1 (5 bases). The specimen was CD4+ or CD8+ T cells sorted from blood, collected in a trial of the OX40 agonist ivuxolimab. The TCR sequence derives from an adult with an advanced solid tumor such as melanoma, head and neck, liver or kidney cancer. The CDR3 DNA reads as TGTGCCAGCAGCTTAGGTTTTGGCAGGGTCGACAATGAGCAGTTCTTC. This translates into CASSLGFGRVDNEQFF.